This T cell receptor beta chain was found in a study of blood T cell repertoires in COVID-19. Data came from immunoSEQ multiplex PCR; TCRdb stores just in-frame clones and leaves some out. The sample consists of about 72,000 clones, 82% of them appearing once. V dropped 0 bases and J dropped 4 bases, with 19 bases sitting between them. The CDR3 contains 17 residues. Per germline, CDR1 SGHRS and CDR2 YFSETQ. J is TRBJ1-2 and V is TRBV5-1, with a possible D match to TRBD1 (6 bases). Sequenced input: peripheral blood. This clonotype originated in a human donor in a cohort sampled during active COVID-19. The CDR3 loop is CASSLGTDPLNIYGYTF. The CDR3 bases are TGCGCCAGCAGCTTGGGGACAGATCCCCTCAACATCTATGGCTACACCTTC.